Below are 19 T cell receptor beta chains sequenced from a single sample in a study of CD8 T cells in Susac syndrome. Random hexamers were used to reverse transcribe the RNA input (about 0.45 to 1 ug). A single record per CDR3 protein comes from TCRdb applying MiXCR to the immunoSEQ multiplex PCR reads. The sample lists roughly 130,000 distinct CDR3 sequences, 90% to 95% occurring once. Sequencing was performed on CD4+ T cells from PBMCs. Receptors were obtained from a human donor in good health.

The count of this clonotype is one. The chain links TRBV28 to TRBJ2-3; D is unresolved. Germline V gene lookup returns CDR1 MDHEN and CDR2 SYDVKM. The CDR3 extends over 14 amino acids. V gave up 4 bases and J gave up 1 base, with 9 bases separating them. The CDR3 nucleotides are TGTGCCAGCAGTTCCCCCCCTCGCACAGATACGCAGTATTTT. Its translation is CASSSPPRTDTQYF.

CDR3 amino acids: CASSGSRNEQYF. The DNA for the CDR3 is TGTGCCAGTAGCGGAAGCAGAAACGAGCAGTACTTC. The genes are TRBV6-5 and TRBJ2-7; D possibly corresponds to TRBD2 (6 bases). Germline CDR1 and CDR2: MNHEY and SVGAGI. This CDR3 is built from 12 residues. With 9 bases removed from V and 5 bases from J, the gap between germline ends came to 14 bases.

This chain links TRBV5-1 with TRBJ2-3; D ambiguous. The CDR3 contains 14 residues. The germline V gene encodes CDR1 SGHRS and CDR2 YFSETQ. Trimming left V 0 bases short and J 2 bases short, with 7 bases between. CDR3 bases: TGCGCCAGCAGCTTGGGACATTCCACAGATACGCAGTATTTT. Protein: CASSLGHSTDTQYF.

The chain employs TRBV28 and TRBJ2-5, with 10 nucleotides matching TRBD2. CDR3 length equals 17 residues. CDR1 and CDR2 (germline): MDHEN, SYDVKM. The ends lost 1 base at V and 2 bases at J; junction bases unmatched: 7. The CDR3 DNA reads as TGTGCCAGCAGTTTATTAGGTAGCGGGAGGTTACAAGAGACCCAGTACTTC. Translating gives CASSLLGSGRLQETQYF.

This rearrangement joins TRBV19 to TRBJ1-2; TRBD1 might be the D (6 bases). The CDR3 is made up of 14 amino acids. Deletions cut 5 bases from V and 2 bases from J, with 12 bases between. The germline CDR1 and CDR2 sequences are LNHDA and SQIVND (reference sequence). The CDR3 region is CASSLGTGNYGYTF. CDR3 DNA: TGTGCCAGTAGTCTCGGAACAGGGAACTATGGCTACACCTTC.

The chain couples TRBV5-1 to TRBJ2-3; TRBD2 matches 8 bases. The germline V gene has CDR1 SGHRS and CDR2 YFSETQ. This CDR3 is 14 amino acids long. J gave up 4 bases and V 2 bases, and 3 bases lay outside the gene matches. In DNA, the CDR3 is TGCGCCAGCAGCTTTTACGGGAGGGCAGATACGCAGTATTTT. Protein sequence: CASSFYGRADTQYF.

The chain has TRBV27 and TRBJ2-3; the match to TRBD2 covers 9 bases. The CDR3 spans 14 residues. V shed 7 bases, J shed 6 bases, and the junction held 8 bases outside the gene matches. Looked up from germline, CDR1 is MNHEY and CDR2 is SMNVEV (reference sequence). CDR3: CASIRAGGGDTQYF. The CDR3 DNA is TGTGCCAGCATCAGAGCGGGAGGCGGGGATACGCAGTATTTT.

V usage is TRBV9 and J usage is TRBJ1-5, with 7 bases fitting TRBD1. This CDR3 contains 14 residues. Germline V gene sequence: CDR1 SGDLS, CDR2 YYNGEE. Trimming at V came to 3 bases and at J to 6 bases, leaving 6 bases not matched to a gene. The CDR3 is CASSAGTVAQPQHF. For the CDR3, the DNA is TGTGCCAGCAGCGCCGGGACAGTTGCTCAGCCCCAGCATTTT.

This rearrangement joins TRBV12-3 or TRBV12-4 to TRBJ2-7, with TRBD2 matching over 9 bases. The CDR3 has 15 amino acids. Trimming took 1 base from V and 5 from J; bases not matched to a gene: 6. The CDR3 sequence is CASSLVQAGGHEQYF. The CDR3 DNA sequence: TGTGCCAGCAGTTTAGTCCAAGCGGGAGGCCACGAGCAGTACTTC.

J is TRBJ2-7 and V is TRBV9; D unresolved. This CDR3 has 13 residues. The V end was cut by 0 bases, the J end by 2 bases, with 6 bases between. Germline loops: CDR1 SGDLS, CDR2 YYNGEE. The CDR3 region has the DNA TGTGCCAGCAGCGTAGGGGGAACCTACGAGCAGTACTTC. This encodes CASSVGGTYEQYF.

The V and J genes are TRBV12-3 or TRBV12-4 and TRBJ2-7; no clear D gene. CDR3 length: 12 amino acids. The ends were cut back, 6 bases at V and 0 bases at J, with 6 bases in the middle. The CDR3 here is CASRGDSYEQYF. DNA of the CDR3: TGTGCCAGCAGGGGTGACTCCTACGAGCAGTACTTC.

This clonotype was seen more than once but under ten times. The chain is built from TRBV6-6 and TRBJ2-4; D perhaps matches TRBD1 (5 bases). Germline CDR1 reads MNHNY; CDR2 reads SVGAGI (reference sequence). The CDR3 is 16 residues long. Deletions cut 7 bases from V and 0 bases from J, with 16 bases between. The CDR3: CASTLQDPLAKNIQYF. CDR3 DNA sequence: TGTGCCAGCACCCTACAGGACCCTCTAGCCAAAAACATTCAGTACTTC.

The chain couples TRBV5-6 to TRBJ2-6; 8 bases are a match to TRBD1. The CDR3 runs 17 residues. The V and J ends lost 0 bases and 0 bases, in that order; junction bases with no gene match: 2. Germline CDR1 and CDR2: SGHDT and YYEEEE. The DNA of the CDR3 is TGTGCCAGCAGCTTGGGGACAGGGTCCTCTGGGGCCAACGTCCTGACTTTC. Translated, it gives CASSLGTGSSGANVLTF.

The rearrangement uses TRBV19 and TRBJ2-6; the D gene is possibly TRBD2 (7 bases). The CDR3 spans 18 residues. The germline V and J ends were trimmed by 9 bases and 0 bases, with 21 bases remaining between them. Germline CDR1 reads LNHDA; CDR2 reads SQIVND (reference sequence). CDR3 coding DNA: TGTGCCAGCATTCGGCAGGCGGGGGCGAGCTCTGGGGCCAACGTCCTGACTTTC. This codes for CASIRQAGASSGANVLTF.

The V call is TRBV5-1, the J call TRBJ2-1, with a tentative D call TRBD2 (5 bases). Trimming left V 4 bases short and J 8 bases short, with 13 bases between. CDR1 SGHRS and CDR2 YFSETQ come from the germline V gene. The CDR3 extends over 13 amino acids. The CDR3 coding sequence is TGCGCCAGCAGCGTTTCTAGCTTATATGAGCAGTTCTTC. Its translation is CASSVSSLYEQFF.

CDR3 in amino acids: CASSQGLTEAFF. The CDR3, as DNA: TGTGCCAGCAGCCAGGGGTTAACTGAAGCTTTCTTT. The rearrangement uses TRBV3-1 and TRBJ1-1; no reliable D call. Germline lookup yields CDR1 LGHDT and CDR2 YNNKEL (reference sequence). The CDR3 spans 12 residues. V was clipped by 3 bases and J by 5 bases, with 7 bases between them.

The V and J genes are TRBV28 and TRBJ1-5; no clear D gene. The CDR3 runs to 14 residues. V was trimmed by 4 bases and J by 4 bases, leaving 11 bases between them. The germline V gene encodes CDR1 MDHEN and CDR2 SYDVKM. The DNA for the CDR3 is TGTGCCAGCAGTTCGATGGACGGAAATCAGCCCCAGCATTTT. This encodes CASSSMDGNQPQHF.

This sequence joins TRBV6-6 and TRBJ2-1; D is unresolved. From germline, CDR1 is MNHNY and CDR2 SVGAGI (reference sequence). With 3 bases removed from V and 5 bases from J, the gap between germline ends came to 8 bases. The CDR3 runs to 13 residues. CDR3: CASSYLVHNEQFF. DNA of the CDR3: TGTGCCAGCAGTTATTTGGTCCACAATGAGCAGTTCTTC.

The chain couples TRBV29-1 to TRBJ2-3; 8 nucleotides line up with TRBD2. The V gene end was trimmed by 6 bases and the J gene end by 1 base; junction bases not matched to a gene: 9. The CDR3 is made up of 15 amino acids. Per germline, CDR1 SQVTM and CDR2 ANQGSEA. The CDR3 coding sequence is TGCAGCGTCGGGAGGGGTCCGCAGGGCACAGATACGCAGTATTTT. Amino acid sequence: CSVGRGPQGTDTQYF.